This T cell receptor (beta chain) was profiled in a study of blood T cell repertoires in COVID-19. Repertoires were generated with immunoSEQ multiplex PCR, while TCRdb's copy carries only in-frame clones and drops some. The data hold about 220,000 clones, with more than 85% observed a single time. The TCR comes from a woman aged 45-65 years with COVID-19, enrolled during active disease. Sequences were obtained from peripheral blood.

CDR3 nucleotide sequence: TGTGCCAGTAGAATGGGGGGGAACAATCAGCCCCAGCATTTT. Amino acids: CASRMGGNNQPQHF. The chain employs TRBV11-2 and TRBJ1-5; possible D gene TRBD1, 5 bases. This CDR3 comprises 14 residues. CDR1 SGHAT and CDR2 FQNNGV come from the germline V gene. V was trimmed by 9 bases and J by 3 bases, leaving 15 bases between them.